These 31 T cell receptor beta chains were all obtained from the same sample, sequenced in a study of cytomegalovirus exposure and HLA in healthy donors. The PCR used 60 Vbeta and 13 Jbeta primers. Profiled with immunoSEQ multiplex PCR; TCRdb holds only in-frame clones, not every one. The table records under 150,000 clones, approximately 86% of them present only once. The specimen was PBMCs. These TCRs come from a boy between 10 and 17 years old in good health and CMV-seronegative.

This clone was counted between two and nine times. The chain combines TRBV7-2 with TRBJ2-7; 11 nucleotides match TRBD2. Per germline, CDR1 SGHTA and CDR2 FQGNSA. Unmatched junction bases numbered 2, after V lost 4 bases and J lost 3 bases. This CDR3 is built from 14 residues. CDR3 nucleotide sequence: TGTGCCAGCAGCTCGACTAGCGGGATCTACGAGCAGTACTTC. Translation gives CASSSTSGIYEQYF.

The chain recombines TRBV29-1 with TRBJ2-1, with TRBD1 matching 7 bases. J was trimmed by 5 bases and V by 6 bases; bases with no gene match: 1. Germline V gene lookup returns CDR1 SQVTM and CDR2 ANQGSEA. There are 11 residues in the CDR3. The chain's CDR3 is CSVDRNNEQFF. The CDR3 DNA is TGCAGCGTGGACAGGAACAATGAGCAGTTCTTC.

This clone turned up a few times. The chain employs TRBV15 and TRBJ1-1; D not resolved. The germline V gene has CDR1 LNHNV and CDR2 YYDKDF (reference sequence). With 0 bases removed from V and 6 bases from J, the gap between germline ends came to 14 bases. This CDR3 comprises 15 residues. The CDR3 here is CATSRDMASSPEAFF. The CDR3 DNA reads TGTGCCACCAGCAGAGATATGGCCAGTAGCCCTGAAGCTTTCTTT.

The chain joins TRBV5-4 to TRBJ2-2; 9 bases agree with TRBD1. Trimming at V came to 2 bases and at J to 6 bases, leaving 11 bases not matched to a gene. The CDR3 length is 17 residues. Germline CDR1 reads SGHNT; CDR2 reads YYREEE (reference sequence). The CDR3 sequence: CASSFYRGRQQAGELFF. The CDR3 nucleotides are TGTGCCAGCAGCTTTTACAGGGGGCGGCAACAGGCCGGGGAGCTGTTTTTT. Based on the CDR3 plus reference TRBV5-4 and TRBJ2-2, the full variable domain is ETGVTQSPTHLIKTRGQQVTLRCSSQSGHNTVSWYQQALGQGPQFIFQYYREEENGRGNFPPRFSGLQFPNYSSELNVNALELDDSALYLCASSFYRGRQQAGELFFGEGSRLTVL.

Here the CDR3 reads CASSPGDGIEGYTF. CDR3 nucleotide sequence: TGCGCCAGCAGCCCGGGGGACGGTATCGAGGGCTACACCTTC. The chain recombines TRBV5-1 with TRBJ1-2; a weak D match, TRBD1 (5 bases). Germline V gene sequence: CDR1 SGHRS, CDR2 YFSETQ. V lost 4 bases and J 8 bases, leaving 18 bases between the germline ends. The CDR3 has 14 amino acids.

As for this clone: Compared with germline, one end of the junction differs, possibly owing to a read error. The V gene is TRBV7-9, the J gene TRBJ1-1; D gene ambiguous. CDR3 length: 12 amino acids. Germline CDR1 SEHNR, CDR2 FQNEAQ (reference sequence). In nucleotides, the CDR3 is TGTTCCAGCAGCTCGCGGAACACTGAAGCTTTCTTT. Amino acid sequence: CSSSSRNTEAFF.

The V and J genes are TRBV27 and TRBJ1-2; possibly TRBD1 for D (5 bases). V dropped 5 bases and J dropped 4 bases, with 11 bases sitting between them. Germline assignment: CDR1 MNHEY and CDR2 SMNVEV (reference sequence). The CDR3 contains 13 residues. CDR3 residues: CASSPDKVYGYTF. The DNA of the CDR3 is TGTGCCAGCAGTCCGGACAAGGTCTATGGCTACACCTTC.

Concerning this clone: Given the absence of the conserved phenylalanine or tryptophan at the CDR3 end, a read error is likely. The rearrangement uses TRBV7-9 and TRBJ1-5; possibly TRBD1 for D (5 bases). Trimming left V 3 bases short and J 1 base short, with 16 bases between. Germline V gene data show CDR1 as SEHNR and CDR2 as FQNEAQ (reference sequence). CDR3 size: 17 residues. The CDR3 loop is CASSLLRTGGSNQPQHL. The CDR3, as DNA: TGTGCCAGCAGCTTGCTTCGGACGGGGGGAAGCAATCAGCCCCAGCATCTT.

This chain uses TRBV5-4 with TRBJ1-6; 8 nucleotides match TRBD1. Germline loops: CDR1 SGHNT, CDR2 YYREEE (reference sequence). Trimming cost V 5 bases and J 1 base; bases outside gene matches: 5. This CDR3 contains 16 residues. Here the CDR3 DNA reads TGTGCCAGCAGATATGACAGGGGTTCCTATAATTCACCCCTCCACTTT. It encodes CASRYDRGSYNSPLHF.

CDR3 nucleotides: TGTGCCAGCTCATCTCGGACAGGGTCGACGGGTGGGCAGTACTTC. The encoded protein is CASSSRTGSTGGQYF. The rearrangement uses TRBV18 and TRBJ2-7, with 8 bases that match TRBD1. The CDR3 is 15 amino acids. The junction had 15 bases not matched to a gene; V was cut back by 5 bases and J by 9 bases. Looked up from germline, CDR1 is KGHSH and CDR2 is LQKENI.

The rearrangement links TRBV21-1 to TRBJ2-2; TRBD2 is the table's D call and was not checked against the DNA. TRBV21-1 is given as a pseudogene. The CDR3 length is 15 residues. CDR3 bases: TGTGCCAGCAGCAAAGGCGGCCGGAGCCGGAGGGAGCTGTTTTTT. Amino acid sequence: CASSKGGRSRRELFF.

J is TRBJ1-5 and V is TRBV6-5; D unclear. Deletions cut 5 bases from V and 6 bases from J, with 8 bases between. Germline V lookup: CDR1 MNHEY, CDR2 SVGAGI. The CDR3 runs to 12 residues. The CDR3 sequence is CASSSPGQPQHF. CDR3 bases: TGTGCCAGCAGTAGCCCGGGTCAGCCCCAGCATTTT.

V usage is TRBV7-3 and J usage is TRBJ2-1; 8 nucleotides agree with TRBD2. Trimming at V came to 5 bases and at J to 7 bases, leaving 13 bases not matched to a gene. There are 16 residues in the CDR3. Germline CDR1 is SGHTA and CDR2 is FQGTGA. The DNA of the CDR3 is TGTGCCAGCAGCCTCTTGGGGAGCGGGGGATTTAATGAGCAGTTCTTC. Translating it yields CASSLLGSGGFNEQFF.

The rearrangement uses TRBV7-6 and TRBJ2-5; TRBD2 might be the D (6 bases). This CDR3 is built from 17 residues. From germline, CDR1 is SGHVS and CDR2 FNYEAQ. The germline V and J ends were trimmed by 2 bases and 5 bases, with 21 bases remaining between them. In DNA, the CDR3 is TGTGCCAGCAGCTTAAACGCCGGGGGTTTGAAAGGGGAGACCCAGTACTTC. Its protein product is CASSLNAGGLKGETQYF.

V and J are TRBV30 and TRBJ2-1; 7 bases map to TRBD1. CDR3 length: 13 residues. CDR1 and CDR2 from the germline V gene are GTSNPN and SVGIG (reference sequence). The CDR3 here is CAQTGDSYNEQFF. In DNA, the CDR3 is TGTGCTCAAACAGGGGATTCCTACAATGAGCAGTTCTTC. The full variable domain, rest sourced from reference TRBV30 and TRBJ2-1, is SQTIHQWPATLVQPVGSPLSLECTVEGTSNPNLYWYRQAAGRGLQLLFYSVGIGQISSEVPQNLSASRPQDRQFILSSKKLLLSDSGFYLCAQTGDSYNEQFFGPGTRLTVL.

CDR3 sequence reads: CASSLVLQGARETQYF. The CDR3 DNA reads as TGCGCCAGCAGCTTGGTTCTACAGGGGGCTCGGGAGACCCAGTACTTC. The chain joins TRBV5-1 to TRBJ2-5; 9 positions match TRBD1. V dropped 0 bases and J dropped 5; count of bases not matched to a gene: 8. The CDR3 spans 16 residues. CDR1 is SGHRS and CDR2 is YFSETQ in the germline V gene.

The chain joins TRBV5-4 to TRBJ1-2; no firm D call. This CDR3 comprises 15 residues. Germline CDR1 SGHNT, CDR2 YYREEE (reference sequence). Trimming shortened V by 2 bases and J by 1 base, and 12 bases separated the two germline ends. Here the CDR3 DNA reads TGTGCCAGCAGCTTAAGTTCCGTACATAACTATGGCTACACCTTC. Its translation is CASSLSSVHNYGYTF.

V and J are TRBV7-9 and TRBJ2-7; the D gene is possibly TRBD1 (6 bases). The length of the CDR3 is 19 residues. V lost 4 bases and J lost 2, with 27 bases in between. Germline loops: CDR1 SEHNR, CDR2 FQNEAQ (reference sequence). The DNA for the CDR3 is TGTGCCAGCAGCTCAACATTGACCAGGGGCATCAAGAAAGCCTACGAGCAGTACTTC. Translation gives CASSSTLTRGIKKAYEQYF.

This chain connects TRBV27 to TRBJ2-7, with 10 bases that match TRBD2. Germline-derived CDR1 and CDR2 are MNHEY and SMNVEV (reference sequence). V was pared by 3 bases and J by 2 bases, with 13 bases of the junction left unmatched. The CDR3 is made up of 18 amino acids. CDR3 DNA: TGTGCCAGCAGTTTCCTCGGACTAGCGGAGCATCGTACCTACGAGCAGTACTTC. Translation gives CASSFLGLAEHRTYEQYF.

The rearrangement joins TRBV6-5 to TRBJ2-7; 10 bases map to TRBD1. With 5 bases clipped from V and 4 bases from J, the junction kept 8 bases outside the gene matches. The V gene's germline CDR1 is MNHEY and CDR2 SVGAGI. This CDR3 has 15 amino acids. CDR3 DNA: TGTGCCAGCAGTCCATCCGGGACAGGGGATTACGAGCAGTACTTC. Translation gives CASSPSGTGDYEQYF.

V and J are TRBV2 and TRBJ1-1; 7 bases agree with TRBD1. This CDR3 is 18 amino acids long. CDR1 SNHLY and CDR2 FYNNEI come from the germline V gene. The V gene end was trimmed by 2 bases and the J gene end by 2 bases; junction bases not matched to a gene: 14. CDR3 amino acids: CASSERGWGTAVNTEAFF. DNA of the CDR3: TGTGCCAGCAGTGAAAGAGGGTGGGGGACAGCAGTTAACACTGAAGCTTTCTTT.

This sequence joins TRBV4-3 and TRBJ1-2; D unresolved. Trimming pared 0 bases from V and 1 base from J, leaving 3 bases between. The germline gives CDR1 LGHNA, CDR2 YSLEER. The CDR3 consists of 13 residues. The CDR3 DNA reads TGCGCCAGCAGCCAAGATCATAACTATGGCTACACCTTC. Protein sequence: CASSQDHNYGYTF.

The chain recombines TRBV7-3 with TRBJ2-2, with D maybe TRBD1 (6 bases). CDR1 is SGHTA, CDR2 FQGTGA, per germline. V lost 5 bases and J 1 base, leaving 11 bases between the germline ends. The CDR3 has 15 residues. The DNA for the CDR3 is TGTGCCAGCAGCCCAGGGGCCCGGAACACCGGGGAGCTGTTTTTT. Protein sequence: CASSPGARNTGELFF.

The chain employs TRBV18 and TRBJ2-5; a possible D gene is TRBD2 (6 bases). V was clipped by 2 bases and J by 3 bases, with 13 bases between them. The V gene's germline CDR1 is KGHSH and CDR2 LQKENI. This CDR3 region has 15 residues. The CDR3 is CASSPGGAGEETQYF. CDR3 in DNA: TGTGCCAGCTCACCAGGAGGGGCCGGCGAAGAGACCCAGTACTTC.

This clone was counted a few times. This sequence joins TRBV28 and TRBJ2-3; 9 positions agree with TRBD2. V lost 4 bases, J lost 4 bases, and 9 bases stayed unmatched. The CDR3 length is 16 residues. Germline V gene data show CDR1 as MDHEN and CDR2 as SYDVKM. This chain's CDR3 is CASSSLAGVRSDTQYF. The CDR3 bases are TGTGCCAGCAGTTCCTTAGCGGGAGTCAGGTCAGATACGCAGTATTTT. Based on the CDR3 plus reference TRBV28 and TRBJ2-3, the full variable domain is DVKVTQSSRYLVKRTGEKVFLECVQDMDHENMFWYRQDPGLGLRLIYFSYDVKMKEKGDIPEGYSVSREKKERFSLILESASTNQTSMYLCASSSLAGVRSDTQYFGPGTRLTVL.

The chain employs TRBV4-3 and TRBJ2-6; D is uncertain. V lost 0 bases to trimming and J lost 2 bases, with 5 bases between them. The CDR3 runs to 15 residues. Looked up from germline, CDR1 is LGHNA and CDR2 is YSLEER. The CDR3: CASSQEIAGANVLTF. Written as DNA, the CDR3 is TGCGCCAGCAGCCAAGAGATAGCTGGGGCCAACGTCCTGACTTTC.

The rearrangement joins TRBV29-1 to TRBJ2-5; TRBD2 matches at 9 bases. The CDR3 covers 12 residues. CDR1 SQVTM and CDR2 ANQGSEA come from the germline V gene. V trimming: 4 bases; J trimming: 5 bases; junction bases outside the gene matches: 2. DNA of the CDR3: TGCAGCGTTGGTAGCGGGAGTGAGACCCAGTACTTC. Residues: CSVGSGSETQYF.

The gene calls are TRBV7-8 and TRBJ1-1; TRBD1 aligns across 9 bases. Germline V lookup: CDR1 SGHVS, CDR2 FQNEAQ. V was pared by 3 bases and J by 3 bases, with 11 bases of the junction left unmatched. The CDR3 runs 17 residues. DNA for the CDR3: TGTGCCAGCAGCTTTCCTCCGGACAGGACAGGGGACACTGAAGCTTTCTTT. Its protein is CASSFPPDRTGDTEAFF.

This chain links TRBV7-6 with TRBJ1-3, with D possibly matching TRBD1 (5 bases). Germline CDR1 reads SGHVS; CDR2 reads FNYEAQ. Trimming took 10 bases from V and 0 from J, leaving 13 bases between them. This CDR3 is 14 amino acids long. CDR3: CATTVGVSGNTIYF. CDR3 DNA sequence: TGTGCCACGACAGTAGGGGTCTCTGGAAACACCATATATTTT.

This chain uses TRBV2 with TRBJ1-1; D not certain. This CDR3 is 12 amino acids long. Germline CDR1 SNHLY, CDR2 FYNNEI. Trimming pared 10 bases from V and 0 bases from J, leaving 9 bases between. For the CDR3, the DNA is TGTGCCACCAACTCGCTGAACACTGAAGCTTTCTTT. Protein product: CATNSLNTEAFF.

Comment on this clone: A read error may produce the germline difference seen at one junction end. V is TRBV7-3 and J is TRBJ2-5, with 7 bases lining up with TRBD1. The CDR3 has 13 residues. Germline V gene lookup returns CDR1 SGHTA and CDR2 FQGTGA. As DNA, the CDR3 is TGTGCCAGCAGTCCGGACAGGCAAGGGACCCAGTACTTC. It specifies CASSPDRQGTQYF. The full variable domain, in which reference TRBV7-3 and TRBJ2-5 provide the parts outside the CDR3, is GAGVSQTPSNKVTEKGKYVELRCDPISGHTALYWYRQSLGQGPEFLIYFQGTGAADDSGLPNDRFFAVRPEGSVSTLKIQRTERGDSAVYLCASSPDRQGTQYFGPGTRLLVL.